These 29 T cell receptor beta chains were all obtained from the same sample, sequenced in a study of blood T cell repertoires in COVID-19. Assay used: immunoSEQ multiplex PCR; TCRdb lists only in-frame clones, some missing. The sample lists 60,000 to 65,000 clones, roughly three quarters occurring once. Sample: peripheral blood. These receptors all come from a human donor in a cohort sampled during active COVID-19.

The chain has TRBV4-1 and TRBJ1-1, with D hard to call. Germline-derived CDR1 and CDR2 are MGHRA and YSYEKL. Trimming left V 1 base short and J 0 bases short, with 9 bases between. The CDR3 is 15 residues long. The CDR3 sequence: CASSQAPGMNTEAFF. The CDR3 DNA reads as TGCGCCAGCAGCCAAGCCCCAGGTATGAACACTGAAGCTTTCTTT.

The V call is TRBV2, the J call TRBJ1-4; no definite D call. The CDR3 is 13 amino acids. Trimming left V 4 bases short and J 5 bases short, with 8 bases between. CDR1 is SNHLY and CDR2 is FYNNEI in the germline V gene. Here the CDR3 DNA reads TGTGCCAGCAGTGGGCGGAGAAATGAAAAACTGTTTTTT. The encoded protein is CASSGRRNEKLFF.

The V gene is TRBV2, the J gene TRBJ1-2, with 8 bases lining up with TRBD1. The CDR3 runs 14 residues. Germline CDR1 is SNHLY and CDR2 is FYNNEI. The ends lost 6 bases at V and 4 bases at J; junction bases unmatched: 7. CDR3 loop: CASSLGQGPYGYTF. CDR3 nucleotide sequence: TGTGCCAGCAGCCTCGGACAGGGCCCCTATGGCTACACCTTC. Full variable domain (remainder filled in from reference TRBV2 and TRBJ1-2): EPEVTQTPSHQVTQMGQEVILRCVPISNHLYFYWYRQILGQKVEFLVSFYNNEISEKSEIFDDQFSVERPDGSNFTLKIRSTKLEDSAMYFCASSLGQGPYGYTFGSGTRLTVV.

The chain joins TRBV7-8 to TRBJ2-7; D is perhaps TRBD2 (5 bases). In germline, CDR1 is SGHVS, CDR2 FQNEAQ. The V gene lost 3 bases and the J gene lost 5 bases, with 11 bases spanning the gap. CDR3 length equals 13 residues. The CDR3 coding sequence is TGTGCCAGCAGCTTCACGGGGTTTGACGAGCAGTACTTC. It translates to CASSFTGFDEQYF.

In this sample, this clone turned up a few times. The chain uses TRBV7-9 and TRBJ1-1, with D uncertain. The CDR3 runs to 11 residues. V was cut by 4 bases and J by 11 bases, with 11 bases left in between. Germline CDR1 SEHNR, CDR2 FQNEAQ (reference sequence). CDR3 sequence: CASSSGISAFF. In DNA, the CDR3 is TGTGCCAGCAGCTCGGGTATATCGGCTTTCTTT.

This rearrangement joins TRBV9 to TRBJ2-2, with D hard to call. Germline CDR1 is SGDLS and CDR2 is YYNGEE. There are 18 residues in the CDR3. The V and J ends lost 1 base and 7 bases respectively, with 23 bases between them. DNA for the CDR3: TGTGCCAGCAGCGTAAGTCCCTCAACGAAGGAGCCTGGCGGGGAGCTGTTTTTT. It specifies CASSVSPSTKEPGGELFF.

The CDR3 bases are TGCAGCGTTGAAGGAGGTTGGACTGAAGCTTTCTTT. It encodes CSVEGGWTEAFF. This chain joins TRBV29-1 and TRBJ1-1; no clear D gene. The germline V gene has CDR1 SQVTM and CDR2 ANQGSEA. The CDR3 is made up of 12 amino acids. With 1 base removed from V and 5 bases from J, the gap between germline ends came to 8 bases.

This chain connects TRBV2 to TRBJ2-3; a possible D gene is TRBD2 (6 bases). The CDR3 is 14 residues long. CDR1 and CDR2 (germline): SNHLY, FYNNEI. Between the trimmed V and J ends, which lost 6 bases and 4 bases, there was a span of 14 bases. The CDR3 protein is CASSLTSIADTQYF. In DNA, the CDR3 is TGTGCCAGCAGCCTTACTAGCATCGCAGATACGCAGTATTTT.

The DNA for the CDR3 is TGCGCCAGCAGTGAGTCAATAGCGGGGGGGACCTACGAGCAGTACTTC. This codes for CASSESIAGGTYEQYF. The chain recombines TRBV10-1 with TRBJ2-7; 11 bases match TRBD2. Germline loops: CDR1 WNHNN, CDR2 SYGVQD (reference sequence). The CDR3 consists of 16 residues. V shed 0 bases, J shed 2 bases, and the junction held 3 bases outside the gene matches.

The chain employs TRBV7-2 and TRBJ1-1; 10 bases line up with TRBD1. From germline, CDR1 is SGHTA and CDR2 FQGNSA. CDR3 length: 15 amino acids. Germline trimming cut 1 base from V and 12 bases from J; bases unmatched to any gene: 11. The CDR3 coding sequence is TGTGCCAGCAGCTTAGAGGGAGTCGGGACAGGGGAATCTTTCTTT. This encodes CASSLEGVGTGESFF. Full variable domain (rest looked up from reference TRBV7-2 and TRBJ1-1): GAGVSQSPSNKVTEKGKDVELRCDPISGHTALYWYRQSLGQGLEFLIYFQGNSAPDKSGLPSDRFSAERTGGSVSTLTIQRTQQEDSAVYLCASSLEGVGTGESFFGQGTRLTVV.

Written as DNA, the CDR3 is TGTGCCAGCAGTTTAGGGGGCAGGGGAGGGTATGGCTACACCTTC. Its protein product is CASSLGGRGGYGYTF. The chain combines TRBV27 with TRBJ1-2; tentative D call: TRBD1 (6 bases). V shed 2 bases and J shed 5 bases, with 15 bases lying between them. This CDR3 has 15 amino acids. From germline, CDR1 is MNHEY and CDR2 SMNVEV (reference sequence).

This clone appeared a few times. Here the CDR3 DNA reads TGTGCCAGCGGTGGACAGGGCTCATACGAGCAGTACTTC. Translated: CASGGQGSYEQYF. This chain connects TRBV9 to TRBJ2-7; 8 bases are shared with TRBD1. The J segment lost 4 bases and the V segment lost 7 bases, leaving 7 bases of the junction unmatched. Germline loops: CDR1 SGDLS, CDR2 YYNGEE. The CDR3 contains 13 residues.

In this sample, this clone turned up once. The V and J genes are TRBV11-2 and TRBJ1-6, with 10 bases that match TRBD1. Germline loops: CDR1 SGHAT, CDR2 FQNNGV. V was clipped by 1 base and J by 8 bases; unmatched bases: 2. This CDR3 contains 15 residues. CDR3 region: CASSLAGQGHSPLHF. As DNA, the CDR3 is TGTGCCAGCAGCTTAGCGGGACAGGGGCATTCACCCCTCCACTTT.

The V and J genes are TRBV19 and TRBJ1-6; D uncertain. This CDR3 comprises 13 residues. CDR1 LNHDA and CDR2 SQIVND come from the germline V gene (reference sequence). Trimming pared 7 bases from V and 7 bases from J, leaving 11 bases between. The CDR3 DNA sequence: TGTGCCAGTAATTTCGGGATCAATTCACCCCTCCACTTT. Translation: CASNFGINSPLHF.

V gene TRBV9 combines with J gene TRBJ1-1; D perhaps matches TRBD1 (6 bases). From germline, CDR1 is SGDLS and CDR2 YYNGEE. The CDR3 runs to 16 residues. The V and J ends lost 3 bases and 2 bases respectively, with 17 bases between them. In DNA form, the CDR3 reads TGTGCCAGCAGCGATCGACCCGGGACACTTAACACTGAAGCTTTCTTT. Its protein is CASSDRPGTLNTEAFF.

A single count supports this clone. The chain is built from TRBV2 and TRBJ1-5; TRBD1 aligns across 8 bases. This CDR3 region has 14 residues. V was pared by 5 bases and J by 6 bases, with 6 bases of the junction left unmatched. The germline CDR1 and CDR2 sequences are SNHLY and FYNNEI. The CDR3: CASSSGQGTQPQHF. The CDR3 DNA reads as TGTGCCAGCAGTTCCGGACAGGGTACTCAGCCCCAGCATTTT.

This chain uses TRBV7-6 with TRBJ2-3; a possible D gene is TRBD2 (7 bases). The ends were cut back, 4 bases at V and 2 bases at J, with 16 bases in the middle. Germline loops: CDR1 SGHVS, CDR2 FNYEAQ. The CDR3 runs 16 residues. The CDR3 DNA follows: TGTGCCAGCAGCTCCTCGGGAGGACAGAACACAGATACGCAGTATTTT. This translates into CASSSSGGQNTDTQYF.

This chain joins TRBV30 and TRBJ2-6; no firm D call. CDR1 is GTSNPN, CDR2 SVGIG, per germline (reference sequence). V was clipped by 4 bases and J by 5 bases, with 9 bases between them. CDR3 length: 13 amino acids. CDR3 sequence reads: CAWTGARANVLTF. The DNA for the CDR3 is TGTGCCTGGACAGGCGCAAGGGCCAACGTCCTGACTTTC.

This clone has a handful of counts. The chain couples TRBV9 to TRBJ1-6; D is unclear. The CDR3 sequence is 15 residues long. Germline V lookup: CDR1 SGDLS, CDR2 YYNGEE. Between the trimmed V and J ends, which lost 0 bases and 7 bases, there was a span of 11 bases. In DNA form, the CDR3 reads TGTGCCAGCAGCGTAGGAGGGAGGTGGAATTCACCCCTCCACTTT. Protein: CASSVGGRWNSPLHF.

The genes are TRBV30 and TRBJ1-2; tentatively, D is TRBD1 (5 bases). CDR1 is GTSNPN and CDR2 is SVGIG in the germline V gene (reference sequence). V was shortened by 7 bases and J by 4 bases, with 19 bases between the two germline ends. The CDR3 sequence is 14 residues long. CDR3 nucleotide sequence: TGTGCCTACCTACTCCAGGGTATGATCTATGGCTACACCTTC. Encoded protein: CAYLLQGMIYGYTF.

The chain is built from TRBV3-1 (or the pseudogene TRBV3-2) and TRBJ2-3; 8 positions match TRBD2. This CDR3 comprises 16 residues. V lost 4 bases and J lost 2; bases outside the gene matches: 8. Germline V gives CDR1 LGHDT, CDR2 YNNKEL (reference sequence). The CDR3 loop is CASSPGASGFTDTQYF. The CDR3 coding sequence is TGTGCCAGCAGCCCTGGGGCTAGCGGGTTCACAGATACGCAGTATTTT.

The chain has TRBV7-2 and TRBJ2-7, with D tentatively TRBD1 (6 bases). Trimming removed 1 base at V and 4 bases at J, with 11 bases between. Germline V gives CDR1 SGHTA, CDR2 FQGNSA. This CDR3 region has 14 residues. CDR3 DNA sequence: TGTGCCAGCAGCTTAGGGAGGACAGCGTACGAGCAGTACTTC. This encodes CASSLGRTAYEQYF.

The CDR3 sequence is CASTPLESAAINEQFF. CDR3 in DNA: TGTGCCAGTACCCCTCTAGAATCTGCGGCCATCAATGAGCAGTTCTTC. The chain couples TRBV19 to TRBJ2-1; no definite D call. The CDR3 totals 16 residues. Trimming took off 7 bases at V and 6 bases at J, with 22 bases between the two ends. From germline, CDR1 is LNHDA and CDR2 SQIVND (reference sequence).

The rearrangement uses TRBV7-9 and TRBJ1-1; no definite D call. Looked up from germline, CDR1 is SEHNR and CDR2 is FQNEAQ (reference sequence). Trimming removed 2 bases from V and 1 base from J, with 5 bases in between. The CDR3 totals 13 residues. CDR3 protein: CASSLRGNTEAFF. CDR3 DNA: TGTGCCAGCAGCTTAAGAGGGAACACTGAAGCTTTCTTT.

V usage is TRBV2 and J usage is TRBJ1-2; TRBD1 agrees at 7 bases. V trimming: 5 bases; J trimming: 6 bases; junction bases outside the gene matches: 3. Germline CDR1 and CDR2: SNHLY and FYNNEI. The CDR3 loop spans 12 amino acids. The CDR3 here is CASSSTGDGYTF. The CDR3 DNA is TGTGCCAGCAGTAGCACAGGGGATGGCTACACCTTC.

V and J are TRBV2 and TRBJ2-7, with TRBD1 matching 7 bases. The germline V gene encodes CDR1 SNHLY and CDR2 FYNNEI. This CDR3 is 14 amino acids long. V trimming: 4 bases; J trimming: 2 bases; junction bases outside the gene matches: 5. CDR3 sequence reads: CASSVSGQPYEQYF. The CDR3 DNA sequence: TGTGCCAGCAGTGTGTCGGGACAGCCCTACGAGCAGTACTTC. The complete variable domain, with remaining parts taken from reference TRBV2 and TRBJ2-7, reads EPEVTQTPSHQVTQMGQEVILRCVPISNHLYFYWYRQILGQKVEFLVSFYNNEISEKSEIFDDQFSVERPDGSNFTLKIRSTKLEDSAMYFCASSVSGQPYEQYFGPGTRLTVT.

This chain links TRBV27 with TRBJ2-3; TRBD2 is a possible D gene (5 bases). Germline values: CDR1 MNHEY, CDR2 SMNVEV (reference sequence). The V end lost 5 bases, the J end lost 5 bases, and 11 bases lay between the germline ends. The CDR3 is 13 amino acids. The CDR3 region has the DNA TGTGCCAGCAGTGGGAGACCCTTAGATACGCAGTATTTT. As protein: CASSGRPLDTQYF.

CDR3 protein: CASSQGGGGNEQFF. CDR3 bases: TGCGCCAGCAGCCAAGGGGGAGGGGGCAATGAGCAGTTCTTC. The chain combines TRBV4-3 with TRBJ2-1, with D tentatively TRBD2 (7 bases). Germline CDR1 and CDR2: LGHNA and YSLEER. There are 14 residues in the CDR3. With 1 base removed from V and 6 bases from J, the gap between germline ends came to 10 bases.

In its sample, this clone was seen many times. The chain is built from TRBV2 and TRBJ2-6; no clear D gene. Germline assignment: CDR1 SNHLY and CDR2 FYNNEI. Trimming left V 5 bases short and J 0 bases short, with 5 bases between. This CDR3 has 14 residues. CDR3 bases: TGTGCCAGCAGTCCCGGCTCTGGGGCCAACGTCCTGACTTTC. It translates to CASSPGSGANVLTF.